The present T cell receptor beta chain was sequenced within a study of cytomegalovirus exposure and HLA in healthy donors. Study conclusions and caveats: Segments of the TCR beta V type were, in most cases, productive about 87% or about 30% of the time in an earlier analysis.

The PCR made use of 60 Vbeta and 13 Jbeta primers. Using immunoSEQ multiplex PCR, the repertoire was profiled, and TCRdb retains in-frame clones only, with some absent. The sample yields about 190,000 clones, roughly 80% seen once. A word on this clone: The antigen remains undetermined.

This TCR came from a woman between 50 and 59 years old in good health and CMV-seropositive. Specimen: PBMCs.

Written as DNA, the CDR3 is TGTGCCAGCAGCCGGGAGACGAACACTGAAGCTTTCTTT. This codes for CASSRETNTEAFF. The rearrangement joins TRBV6-4 to TRBJ1-1; unclear D gene. The CDR3 covers 13 residues. The germline V gene encodes CDR1 MRHNA and CDR2 SNTAGT. V shed 6 bases and J shed 1 base, with 9 bases lying between them.